Following are 26 T cell receptor beta chains from one sample sequenced in a study of T cell changes during pregnancy in multiple sclerosis. TCRdb keeps only in-frame clones here, not all; method: immunoSEQ multiplex PCR. The repertoire holds 12,000 or so clones, around 87% seen once, with approximately 15% in the top ten. The source was CD8+ T cells from peripheral blood mononuclear cells, collected in the second trimester of pregnancy. The source of these receptors is a female donor in good health, enrolled as a control in a pregnancy study.

The chain recombines TRBV29-1 with TRBJ1-2; D uncertain. V shed 2 bases and J shed 4 bases, with 8 bases lying between them. This CDR3 is built from 12 residues. CDR1 is SQVTM and CDR2 is ANQGSEA in the germline V gene. CDR3 sequence (DNA): TGCAGCGTTGAATCAGTTCCCTATGGCTACACCTTC. It codes for CSVESVPYGYTF. Full variable domain (outside the CDR3, taken from reference TRBV29-1 and TRBJ1-2): SAVISQKPSRDICQRGTSLTIQCQVDSQVTMMFWYRQQPGQSLTLIATANQGSEATYESGFVIDKFPISRPNLTFSTLTVSNMSPEDSSIYLCSVESVPYGYTFGSGTRLTVV.

CDR3 nucleotide sequence: TGTGCCAGTAGTATTGCAGGACAAGAGACCCAGTACTTC. Translated, it gives CASSIAGQETQYF. The chain employs TRBV19 and TRBJ2-5; D is uncertain. Germline V CDR1 and CDR2: LNHDA, SQIVND (reference sequence). The CDR3 covers 13 residues. V gave up 3 bases and J gave up 2 bases, with 7 bases separating them.

The chain employs TRBV5-1 and TRBJ2-7, with a possible D match to TRBD1 (5 bases). The CDR3 loop spans 15 amino acids. The germline V and J ends were trimmed by 0 bases and 4 bases, with 14 bases remaining between them. Germline CDR1 reads SGHRS; CDR2 reads YFSETQ. This CDR3 is CASSLGTGPRYEQYF. The CDR3 DNA reads TGCGCCAGCAGCTTGGGAACAGGACCCAGGTACGAGCAGTACTTC.

In DNA, the CDR3 is TGTGCCAGCAGCGTAGAACAGGTCACAGATACGCAGTATTTT. Its protein is CASSVEQVTDTQYF. The chain joins TRBV9 to TRBJ2-3; TRBD1 might be the D (5 bases). The V end was cut by 0 bases, the J end by 2 bases, with 7 bases between. Germline V gene sequence: CDR1 SGDLS, CDR2 YYNGEE. This CDR3 has 14 residues.

The J gene is TRBJ2-5, the V gene TRBV14, with a weak D call TRBD2 (5 bases). V shed 0 bases and J shed 5 bases, with 16 bases lying between them. This CDR3 has 16 residues. Looked up from germline, CDR1 is SGHDN and CDR2 is FVKESK. In nucleotides, the CDR3 is TGTGCCAGCAGCCAAGATGGAATCGGGTTAGCGGAGACCCAGTACTTC. Its translation: CASSQDGIGLAETQYF.

This clone was picked up one time. This chain uses TRBV5-1 with TRBJ1-2; weak D call: TRBD1 (5 bases). Germline CDR1 is SGHRS and CDR2 is YFSETQ. V lost 3 bases, J lost 0 bases, and 15 bases lay in between. The CDR3 has 16 amino acids. CDR3 amino acids: CASSSPTSTANYGYTF. The CDR3 DNA is TGCGCCAGCAGCTCCCCAACTTCGACAGCTAACTATGGCTACACCTTC.

The V call is TRBV13, the J call TRBJ1-1; no firm D call. The CDR3 runs to 12 residues. The V gene's germline CDR1 is PRHDT and CDR2 FYEKMQ (reference sequence). V was trimmed by 3 bases and J by 5 bases, leaving 7 bases between them. The CDR3, as DNA: TGTGCCAGCAGCTTCACGCAGACTGAAGCTTTCTTT. It specifies CASSFTQTEAFF.

The CDR3 reads CASSPLTSYNEQFF. The DNA for the CDR3 is TGCGCCAGCAGCCCCCTAACTAGTTACAATGAGCAGTTCTTC. The chain recombines TRBV4-1 with TRBJ2-1; TRBD2 is a possible D gene (5 bases). The V and J ends lost 4 bases and 4 bases respectively, with 11 bases between them. Germline V lookup: CDR1 MGHRA, CDR2 YSYEKL. The CDR3 consists of 14 residues.

This chain connects TRBV7-2 to TRBJ1-5, with 10 bases lining up with TRBD1. Per the germline V gene, CDR1 is SGHTA and CDR2 is FQGNSA. The CDR3 runs to 16 residues. With V trimmed by 5 bases and J by 6 bases, 10 bases remained unmatched. As DNA, the CDR3 is TGTGCCAGCAGCCCACCGGGACAGGGGATGTCTCAGCCCCAGCATTTT. Protein product: CASSPPGQGMSQPQHF. The complete variable domain, with remaining parts taken from reference TRBV7-2 and TRBJ1-5, reads GAGVSQSPSNKVTEKGKDVELRCDPISGHTALYWYRQSLGQGLEFLIYFQGNSAPDKSGLPSDRFSAERTGGSVSTLTIQRTQQEDSAVYLCASSPPGQGMSQPQHFGDGTRLSIL.

This clone was observed a single time. This CDR3 reads CSVSGLAGALTSYEQYF. CDR3 nucleotides: TGCAGCGTCTCCGGACTAGCGGGGGCCCTCACCTCCTACGAGCAGTACTTC. V and J are TRBV29-1 and TRBJ2-7, with 13 bases matching TRBD2. J lost 0 bases, V lost 6 bases, and 11 bases had no gene match. Germline V lookup: CDR1 SQVTM, CDR2 ANQGSEA. The CDR3 is 17 amino acids.

As DNA, the CDR3 is TGTGCCACTCGACAGGGGGTCGAGCAGTACTTC. It yields the protein CATRQGVEQYF. This chain uses TRBV25-1 with TRBJ2-7; 9 bases match TRBD1. This CDR3 is 11 amino acids long. V lost 10 bases and J lost 6; bases outside the gene matches: 4. Germline assignment: CDR1 MGHDK and CDR2 SYGVNS.

V usage is TRBV7-9 and J usage is TRBJ1-4; TRBD1 matches at 8 bases. The V segment lost 5 bases and the J segment 2 bases; nucleotides outside the gene matches: 10. The CDR3 contains 17 residues. Per germline, CDR1 SEHNR and CDR2 FQNEAQ (reference sequence). CDR3 amino acids: CASSPRPGQETNEKLFF. For the CDR3, the DNA is TGTGCCAGCAGCCCAAGACCGGGACAGGAGACTAATGAAAAACTGTTTTTT.

The chain recombines TRBV19 with TRBJ2-5; TRBD2 might be the D (6 bases). The CDR3 length is 16 residues. Germline loops: CDR1 LNHDA, CDR2 SQIVND (reference sequence). V dropped 6 bases and J dropped 5 bases, with 22 bases sitting between them. CDR3 sequence reads: CASRTAGSIGGETQYF. The CDR3 DNA reads TGTGCCAGTAGAACTGCCGGGTCCATCGGAGGGGAGACCCAGTACTTC.

V gene TRBV4-1 combines with J gene TRBJ2-7; 8 nucleotides align to TRBD2. Germline-derived CDR1 and CDR2 are MGHRA and YSYEKL. The CDR3 is made up of 18 amino acids. The J segment lost 7 bases and the V segment lost 0 bases, leaving 17 bases of the junction unmatched. The CDR3 coding sequence is TGCGCCAGCAGCCAAGATTCGGGCCTAGCGGGTGTTGTAAGGGAGCAGTACTTC. Translation: CASSQDSGLAGVVREQYF.

This clone was seen just once. This chain uses TRBV9 with TRBJ2-1; 9 bases are a match to TRBD1. The CDR3 spans 14 residues. Germline trimming cut 4 bases from V and 4 bases from J; bases unmatched to any gene: 3. Germline V gene lookup returns CDR1 SGDLS and CDR2 YYNGEE. CDR3: CASSSGQGYNEQFF. CDR3 DNA sequence: TGTGCCAGCAGCTCCGGACAGGGGTACAATGAGCAGTTCTTC.

In this sample, this clone turned up once. The chain recombines TRBV5-1 with TRBJ1-1; tentatively, D is TRBD1 (6 bases). CDR3 length equals 12 residues. V was pared by 6 bases and J by 10 bases, with 16 bases between. Germline values: CDR1 SGHRS, CDR2 YFSETQ. This CDR3 reads CASTEIQGPAFF. The CDR3 DNA reads TGCGCCAGCACCGAGATTCAGGGGCCAGCTTTCTTT.

This rearrangement joins TRBV10-3 to TRBJ2-5; TRBD1 is a possible D gene (5 bases). CDR1 and CDR2 from the germline V gene are ENHRY and SYGVKD. This CDR3 spans 16 amino acids. Trimming stripped 4 bases from V and 5 bases from J, with 20 bases between. CDR3 protein: CAISGSTTGVRETQYF. CDR3 DNA sequence: TGTGCCATCAGTGGAAGCACTACAGGCGTAAGGGAGACCCAGTACTTC.

This chain uses TRBV6-6 with TRBJ2-1, with D possibly matching TRBD2 (6 bases). The CDR3 covers 11 residues. The germline gives CDR1 MNHNY, CDR2 SVGAGI (reference sequence). Trimming pared 5 bases from V and 9 bases from J, leaving 8 bases between. The CDR3 DNA sequence: TGTGCCAGCAGTCTGGGGGGTGAGCAGTTCTTC. Translating it yields CASSLGGEQFF.

This clone was seen a single time. The V call is TRBV13, the J call TRBJ2-7; 8 nucleotides agree with TRBD2. There are 14 residues in the CDR3. Germline lookup yields CDR1 PRHDT and CDR2 FYEKMQ (reference sequence). The V segment lost 4 bases and the J segment 3 bases; nucleotides outside the gene matches: 5. The CDR3 sequence: CASSSGLGNYEQYF. CDR3 nucleotide sequence: TGTGCCAGCAGCTCGGGACTAGGGAACTACGAGCAGTACTTC.

The chain employs TRBV7-8 and TRBJ2-7; 7 bases agree with TRBD1. Germline values: CDR1 SGHVS, CDR2 FQNEAQ. V gave up 2 bases and J gave up 6 bases; unmatched junction bases: 4. This CDR3 is built from 13 residues. Here the CDR3 reads CASSLQTGREQYF. CDR3 sequence (DNA): TGTGCCAGCAGCTTACAGACAGGGCGCGAGCAGTACTTC.

V is TRBV6-1 and J is TRBJ1-2, with D possibly TRBD1 on 6 matching bases. The V and J ends lost 5 bases and 6 bases respectively, with 10 bases between them. Germline V lookup: CDR1 MNHNS, CDR2 SASEGT. The CDR3 consists of 12 residues. The DNA for the CDR3 is TGTGCCAGCAGTTTAACAGGGAATGGCTACACCTTC. Its protein product is CASSLTGNGYTF.

This clone was recorded once. The chain joins TRBV2 to TRBJ2-7; 7 bases line up with TRBD1. Germline CDR1 is SNHLY and CDR2 is FYNNEI. Trimming took 8 bases from V and 3 from J; bases not matched to a gene: 1. CDR3 size: 11 residues. The CDR3 sequence: CASGDSYEQYF. As DNA, the CDR3 is TGTGCCAGCGGGGACAGCTACGAGCAGTACTTC.

The chain uses TRBV4-3 and TRBJ2-1; 14 bases map to TRBD2. V gave up 3 bases and J gave up 3 bases; unmatched junction bases: 7. This CDR3 region has 18 residues. Germline CDR1 is LGHNA and CDR2 is YSLEER. Written as DNA, the CDR3 is TGCGCCAGCAGCCAGCGAGGACTAGCGGGGGGACTCTACAATGAGCAGTTCTTC. It is translated as CASSQRGLAGGLYNEQFF.

This rearrangement joins TRBV5-8 to TRBJ2-1; 11 positions agree with TRBD2. CDR3 length equals 15 residues. Germline lookup yields CDR1 SGHTS and CDR2 YDEGEE. V was clipped by 3 bases and J by 2 bases; unmatched bases: 1. The CDR3 protein is CASSSGLAAYNEQFF. The CDR3 DNA is TGTGCCAGCAGCTCGGGACTAGCGGCCTACAATGAGCAGTTCTTC. Filled out from reference TRBV5-8 and TRBJ2-1, the complete variable domain reads EAGVTQSPTHLIKTRGQQATLRCSPISGHTSVYWYQQALGLGLQFLLWYDEGEERNRGNFPPRFSGRQFPNYSSELNVNALELEDSALYLCASSSGLAAYNEQFFGPGTRLTVL.

The V gene is TRBV27, the J gene TRBJ1-1, with D possibly TRBD1 on 6 matching bases. The germline CDR1 and CDR2 sequences are MNHEY and SMNVEV (reference sequence). This CDR3 spans 11 amino acids. V lost 9 bases to trimming and J lost 5 bases, with 10 bases between them. CDR3 bases: TGTGCCAGTTATAGGGGGACTGAAGCTTTCTTT. Amino acid sequence: CASYRGTEAFF.

This clone was counted only a few times. The rearrangement joins TRBV12-5 to TRBJ2-7; 7 nucleotides match TRBD1. CDR1 LGHNT and CDR2 FRNRAP come from the germline V gene. The CDR3 runs 14 residues. V lost 6 bases, J lost 5 bases, and 10 bases stayed unmatched. The CDR3 nucleotides are TGTGCTAGTGGCCTCAGGGGGACCGAGGACGAGCAGTACTTC. It specifies CASGLRGTEDEQYF.